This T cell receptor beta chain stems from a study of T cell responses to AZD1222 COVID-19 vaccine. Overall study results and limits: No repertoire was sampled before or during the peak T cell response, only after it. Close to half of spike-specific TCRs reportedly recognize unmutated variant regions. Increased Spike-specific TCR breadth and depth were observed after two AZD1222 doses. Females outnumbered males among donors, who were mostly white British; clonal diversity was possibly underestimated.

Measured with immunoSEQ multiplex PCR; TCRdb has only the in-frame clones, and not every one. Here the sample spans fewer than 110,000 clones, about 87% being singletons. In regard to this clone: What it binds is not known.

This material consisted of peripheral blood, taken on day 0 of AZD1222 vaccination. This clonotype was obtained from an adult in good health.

CDR3 in DNA: TGCGCCAGCAGTGAACAGGGCAATCAGCCCCAGCATTTT. As protein: CASSEQGNQPQHF. This chain uses TRBV10-1 with TRBJ1-5; perhaps TRBD1 as D (5 bases). Germline CDR1 reads WNHNN; CDR2 reads SYGVQD (reference sequence). The CDR3 loop spans 13 amino acids. Trimming pared 3 bases from V and 2 bases from J, leaving 5 bases between.